The present TCR beta chain was sequenced within a study of blood T cell repertoires in COVID-19. Study at large: Sites in the United States, Italy and Spain provided acute and convalescent COVID-19 samples.

Authors' processing steps: For nucleated cells, counts were estimated from reference gene primer amplification. Using immunoSEQ multiplex PCR, the repertoire was profiled, and TCRdb retains in-frame clones only, with some absent. V and J calls and clone size follow that table, whereas D and trimming were derived from the DNA. Of about 160,000 clones in the sample, 70% to 80% are singletons; the top ten hold 7% to 9%. The sequence derives from a man between 60 and 70 years old with acute or convalescent COVID-19. The sample taken for sequencing was peripheral blood.

CDR3 loop: CASSYGTGSNEQYF. CDR3 nucleotide sequence: TGTGCCAGCAGTTACGGGACAGGGAGTAACGAGCAGTACTTC. This rearrangement joins TRBV6-5 to TRBJ2-7, with 9 bases lining up with TRBD1. The CDR3 runs 14 residues. Germline CDR1 MNHEY, CDR2 SVGAGI. V was clipped by 2 bases and J by 5 bases; unmatched bases: 4.